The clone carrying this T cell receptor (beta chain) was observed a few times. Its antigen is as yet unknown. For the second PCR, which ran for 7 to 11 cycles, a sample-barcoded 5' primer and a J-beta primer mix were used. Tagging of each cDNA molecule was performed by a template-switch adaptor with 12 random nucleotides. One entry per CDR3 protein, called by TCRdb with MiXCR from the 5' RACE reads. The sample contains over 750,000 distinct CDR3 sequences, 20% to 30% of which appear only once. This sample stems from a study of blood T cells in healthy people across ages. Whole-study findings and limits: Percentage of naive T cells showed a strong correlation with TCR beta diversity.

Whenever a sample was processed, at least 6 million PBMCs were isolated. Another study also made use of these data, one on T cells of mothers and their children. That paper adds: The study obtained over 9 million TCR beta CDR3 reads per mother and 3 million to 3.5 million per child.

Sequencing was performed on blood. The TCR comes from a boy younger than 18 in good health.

CDR3 residues: CASSEYKAGSQETQYF. The CDR3 region has the DNA TGTGCCAGCAGTGAATATAAGGCAGGGAGCCAAGAGACCCAGTACTTC. The V call is TRBV25-1, the J call TRBJ2-5, with D perhaps assigned TRBD1 or TRBD2 (5 bases each). Germline-derived CDR1 and CDR2 are MGHDK and SYGVNS. V dropped 0 bases and J dropped 1 base, with 12 bases sitting between them. The CDR3 has 16 residues.